Listed below are T cell receptor beta chains from one sample, sequenced in a study of blood T cell repertoires in COVID-19. The repertoire was sequenced with immunoSEQ multiplex PCR; TCRdb's copy has only in-frame clones and lacks some. The repertoire holds 200,000 or so clones, with roughly nine tenths as singletons. Sequencing was carried out using peripheral blood. The origin of the receptors is a woman in her forties or fifties with acute or convalescent COVID-19. Both conserved end residues are part of each CDR3. The D gene is left open where the match is weak. Rows give clone size only sometimes, using once, few, many, or a class for an expanded clone.

abundance: NA
j_gene: TRBJ2-3
v_gene: TRBV19
d_gene: NA
CDR3nt: TGTGCCAGTAGTATAGATAGAGGAAAGGATACGCAGTATTTT
CDR3aa: CASSIDRGKDTQYF

abundance: NA
j_gene: TRBJ2-5
v_gene: TRBV30
d_gene: TRBD2
CDR3nt: TGTGCCTGGATTGGGACTAGCGGGAGATGGGGGACCCAGTACTTC
CDR3aa: CAWIGTSGRWGTQYF

abundance: NA
j_gene: TRBJ1-4
v_gene: TRBV6-5
d_gene: NA
CDR3nt: TGTGCCAGCAGTTACGCCGGGTTCGGTGAAAAACTGTTTTTT
CDR3aa: CASSYAGFGEKLFF

abundance: NA
j_gene: TRBJ1-2
v_gene: TRBV4-1
d_gene: TRBD1
CDR3nt: TGCGCCAGCAGCCACCGACAGGGGGCCACCCCCTTC
CDR3aa: CASSHRQGATPF

abundance: few
j_gene: TRBJ2-5
v_gene: TRBV5-6
d_gene: NA
CDR3nt: TGTGCCAGCAGCTTACTAGTCCTGGGTGAGACCCAGTACTTC
CDR3aa: CASSLLVLGETQYF

abundance: NA
j_gene: TRBJ2-5
v_gene: TRBV5-1
d_gene: NA
CDR3nt: TGCGCCAGCAGCTTGGACAGTAGGACCCAGTACTTC
CDR3aa: CASSLDSRTQYF

abundance: once
j_gene: TRBJ1-2
v_gene: TRBV6-4
d_gene: TRBD1
CDR3nt: TGCGCCAGCAGGGGACAGGGAATTTACGATGGCTACACCTTC
CDR3aa: CASRGQGIYDGYTF

abundance: NA
j_gene: TRBJ2-1
v_gene: TRBV7-9
d_gene: NA
CDR3nt: TGTGCCAGCAGCTCGACAGACAATGAGCAGTTCTTC
CDR3aa: CASSSTDNEQFF

abundance: many
j_gene: TRBJ1-1
v_gene: TRBV2
d_gene: NA
CDR3nt: TGTGCCAGCGGTACGGGACACAGAAACACTGAAGCTTTCTTT
CDR3aa: CASGTGHRNTEAFF

abundance: NA
j_gene: TRBJ2-2
v_gene: TRBV29-1
d_gene: TRBD2
CDR3nt: TGCAGCGTTGAACCCGGGGGGGCGAACACCGGGGAGCTGTTTTTT
CDR3aa: CSVEPGGANTGELFF

abundance: NA
j_gene: TRBJ2-1
v_gene: TRBV6-5
d_gene: TRBD2
CDR3nt: TGTGCCAGCAGCGCCGGGACTAGCGGGAGAAATGAGCAGTTCTTC
CDR3aa: CASSAGTSGRNEQFF

abundance: NA
j_gene: TRBJ2-2
v_gene: TRBV19
d_gene: NA
CDR3nt: TGTGCCAGTAAGGGCCCTACAGGGAACACCGGGGAGCTGTTTTTT
CDR3aa: CASKGPTGNTGELFF

abundance: few
j_gene: TRBJ1-1
v_gene: TRBV6-2/TRBV6-3
d_gene: NA
CDR3nt: TGTGCCAGCAGTCCGACACCCGAAAGAGCTTTCTTT
CDR3aa: CASSPTPERAFF

abundance: NA
j_gene: TRBJ2-2
v_gene: TRBV5-8
d_gene: TRBD2
CDR3nt: TGTGCCAGCAGCTACCCGACTAGCGGGGGCTTCAGCACCGGGGAGCTGTTTTTT
CDR3aa: CASSYPTSGGFSTGELFF

abundance: NA
j_gene: TRBJ2-7
v_gene: TRBV19
d_gene: TRBD1
CDR3nt: TGTGCCAGTAGTCGAAAGAGGACAGGGTACTACGAGCAGTACTTC
CDR3aa: CASSRKRTGYYEQYF

abundance: NA
j_gene: TRBJ1-5
v_gene: TRBV6-5
d_gene: NA
CDR3nt: TGTGCCAGCAGTTACGGGGGGGGCAATCAGCCCCAGCATTTT
CDR3aa: CASSYGGGNQPQHF

abundance: NA
j_gene: TRBJ2-3
v_gene: TRBV5-5
d_gene: TRBD2
CDR3nt: TGTGCCAGCAGCCTCGGGACTAGCGGGGGGTCCCGTGATACGCAGTATTTT
CDR3aa: CASSLGTSGGSRDTQYF

abundance: once
j_gene: TRBJ1-2
v_gene: TRBV18
d_gene: NA
CDR3nt: TGTGCCAGCTCACCCAGGGTTGGCTACACCTTC
CDR3aa: CASSPRVGYTF

abundance: NA
j_gene: TRBJ2-2
v_gene: TRBV9
d_gene: NA
CDR3nt: TGTGCCAGCAGTTGGGCAGAGCACACCGGGGAGCTGTTTTTT
CDR3aa: CASSWAEHTGELFF

abundance: NA
j_gene: TRBJ1-3
v_gene: TRBV10-3
d_gene: NA
CDR3nt: TGTGCCATCAGTGAGGAGTGGAGGGCCGGAAACACCATATATTTT
CDR3aa: CAISEEWRAGNTIYF

abundance: once
j_gene: TRBJ2-3
v_gene: TRBV10-3
d_gene: NA
CDR3nt: TGTGCCATCAGATTGGCGGGGAGCACAGATACGCAGTATTTT
CDR3aa: CAIRLAGSTDTQYF